Listed here are 15 T cell receptor beta chains from one sample, sequenced in a study of response to subunit inactivated influenza vaccine. TCRdb redid the calling of the RT-PCR reads with MiXCR, one entry per CDR3 protein. The table includes fewer than 250,000 distinct CDR3 sequences, around an eighth detected once. The sequencing used CD8+ T cells sorted from PBMCs, collected roughly 5 days after vaccination. Receptors originate from a man between 50 and 59 years old who received an inactivated influenza vaccine.

This clonotype was counted a few times. The gene calls are TRBV12-5 and TRBJ1-2; D is possibly TRBD1 (5 bases). Deletions cut 3 bases from V and 8 bases from J, with 16 bases between. The CDR3 length is 14 residues. Germline lookup yields CDR1 LGHNT and CDR2 FRNRAP. The CDR3 here is CASGFGGPGGGYTF. The CDR3 DNA reads TGTGCTAGTGGTTTTGGGGGACCGGGTGGCGGCTACACCTTC.

The chain employs TRBV4-3 and TRBJ2-1; D is perhaps TRBD2 (7 bases). Trimming removed 4 bases at V and 5 bases at J, with 27 bases between. CDR3 length equals 19 residues. From germline, CDR1 is LGHNA and CDR2 YSLEER. CDR3 loop: CASSLYVGLEGVIDNEQFF. For the CDR3, the DNA is TGCGCCAGCAGCCTCTACGTCGGACTAGAGGGGGTTATAGACAATGAGCAGTTCTTC.

This rearrangement joins TRBV20-1 to TRBJ2-7; 7 nucleotides agree with TRBD2. Looked up from germline, CDR1 is DFQATT and CDR2 is SNEGSKA (reference sequence). J was trimmed by 2 bases and V by 6 bases; bases with no gene match: 1. The CDR3 totals 11 residues. CDR3: CSAGLAYEQYF. The DNA of the CDR3 is TGCAGTGCCGGACTAGCCTACGAGCAGTACTTC.

This clonotype appeared many times. The chain joins TRBV28 to TRBJ2-1; no clear D gene. Trimming took off 6 bases at V and 4 bases at J, with 4 bases between the two ends. Per germline, CDR1 MDHEN and CDR2 SYDVKM. This CDR3 is built from 11 residues. Written as DNA, the CDR3 is TGTGCCAGCAGCCAATACAATGAGCAGTTCTTC. This translates into CASSQYNEQFF.

This clonotype showed up just a few times. The genes are TRBV29-1 and TRBJ2-7; the D gene is possibly TRBD2 (5 bases). V was shortened by 5 bases and J by 0 bases, with 17 bases between the two germline ends. The CDR3 has 15 amino acids. Germline V lookup: CDR1 SQVTM, CDR2 ANQGSEA. The CDR3 region has the DNA TGCAGCGTTCCAGTGTCTTCGGGAAGCTCCTACGAGCAGTACTTC. Amino acids: CSVPVSSGSSYEQYF.

This clonotype was seen ten or more times. This chain connects TRBV5-1 to TRBJ2-7, with D perhaps given as TRBD1 or TRBD2 (6 bases each). The germline CDR1 and CDR2 sequences are SGHRS and YFSETQ. The length of the CDR3 is 16 residues. V lost 2 bases and J lost 5, with 20 bases in between. CDR3 residues: CASSFYGRDTGHEQYF. The CDR3 DNA reads TGCGCCAGCAGCTTTTACGGGCGGGACACAGGACACGAGCAGTACTTC.

This clonotype was observed a handful of times. This chain joins TRBV18 and TRBJ1-1; D ambiguous. V shed 0 bases and J shed 2 bases, with 13 bases lying between them. This CDR3 is built from 16 residues. Germline lookup yields CDR1 KGHSH and CDR2 LQKENI. CDR3 coding DNA: TGTGCCAGCTCACCACCGTTAACGATTTCAAACACTGAAGCTTTCTTT. Its protein is CASSPPLTISNTEAFF.

The chain links TRBV29-1 to TRBJ2-1; 10 nucleotides agree with TRBD1. With V trimmed by 6 bases and J by 6 bases, 11 bases remained unmatched. CDR3 length equals 15 residues. Germline CDR1 is SQVTM and CDR2 is ANQGSEA. The CDR3 DNA is TGCAGCGTGTTCGCCCGGGACAGGGGATTCAATGAGCAGTTCTTC. It codes for CSVFARDRGFNEQFF.

The V call is TRBV12-3 or TRBV12-4, the J call TRBJ1-2; tentatively, D is TRBD1 (6 bases). V dropped 3 bases and J dropped 4 bases, with 12 bases sitting between them. CDR3 length equals 14 residues. The chain's CDR3 is CASSFVGGGYGYTF. The CDR3 DNA is TGTGCCAGCAGTTTCGTTGGAGGGGGCTATGGCTACACCTTC.

The chain uses TRBV19 and TRBJ1-5; possibly TRBD1 for D (5 bases). V lost 8 bases to trimming and J lost 6 bases, with 11 bases between them. CDR3 size: 12 residues. Germline V lookup: CDR1 LNHDA, CDR2 SQIVND (reference sequence). CDR3 sequence: CASGGVGQPQHF. Written as DNA, the CDR3 is TGTGCCAGTGGGGGGGTGGGTCAGCCCCAGCATTTT.

This clonotype turned up a few times. The chain employs TRBV11-2 and TRBJ2-7; no firm D call. The germline V gene has CDR1 SGHAT and CDR2 FQNNGV. This CDR3 spans 13 amino acids. Trimming removed 1 base at V and 5 bases at J, with 9 bases between. CDR3 sequence: CASSLVRPHEQYF. CDR3 in DNA: TGTGCCAGCAGCTTAGTGAGACCACACGAGCAGTACTTC.

Notes on this clonotype: The junction shows a germline mismatch at one end, possibly a read error. The rearrangement joins TRBV20-1 to TRBJ1-1; D is unresolved. The CDR3 covers 13 residues. Looked up from germline, CDR1 is DFQATT and CDR2 is SNEGSKA (reference sequence). The CDR3 sequence: CSVRPEVNTEAFF. In DNA form, the CDR3 reads TGCAGTGTTAGACCAGAAGTGAACACTGAAGCTTTCTTT.

The V and J genes are TRBV20-1 and TRBJ2-4; TRBD1 might be the D (6 bases). Germline CDR1 reads DFQATT; CDR2 reads SNEGSKA (reference sequence). The CDR3 runs to 12 residues. Trimming took 6 bases from V and 6 from J, leaving 12 bases between them. In DNA, the CDR3 is TGCAGTGCGGGACACAGGGCAAACATTCAGTACTTC. Protein product: CSAGHRANIQYF.

This clonotype was observed many times. This chain links TRBV20-1 with TRBJ2-4; 11 nucleotides match TRBD1. This CDR3 region has 14 residues. The V gene's germline CDR1 is DFQATT and CDR2 SNEGSKA (reference sequence). V trimming: 4 bases; J trimming: 7 bases; junction bases outside the gene matches: 6. This chain's CDR3 is CSATPGTGGNIQYF. DNA of the CDR3: TGCAGTGCTACACCCGGGACAGGGGGGAACATTCAGTACTTC.

The rearrangement joins TRBV19 to TRBJ1-1; D is possibly TRBD1 (5 bases). This CDR3 has 12 residues. CDR1 is LNHDA, CDR2 SQIVND, per germline (reference sequence). Trimming shortened V by 7 bases and J by 7 bases, and 13 bases separated the two germline ends. CDR3 region: CASKGQDYEAFF. Written as DNA, the CDR3 is TGTGCCAGTAAGGGGCAGGACTATGAAGCTTTCTTT.